A selection of T cell receptor beta chains follows, all from one sample in a study of blood T cell repertoires in COVID-19. TCRdb's copy holds only in-frame clones and misses some; the assay was immunoSEQ multiplex PCR. The table shows fewer than 700,000 clones, with roughly nine tenths occurring only once. Sequences were obtained from peripheral blood. Receptor source: a woman aged 45-65 years with COVID-19, enrolled during active disease. CDR3s include the opening cysteine and the closing phenylalanine or tryptophan. The D gene is left open where the match is weak. Size is stated for part of the rows, as once, few or many counts, or as a class when the clone is expanded.

j_call,clone_size,d_call,v_call,cdr3_nt,cdr3_aa
TRBJ1-5,NA,NA,TRBV19,TGTGCCAGTAGTATAGGAGACCCAAAAAGGGGCCTCAATCAGCCCCAGCATTTT,CASSIGDPKRGLNQPQHF
TRBJ1-5,NA,TRBD1,TRBV5-1,TGCGCCAGCAGCCCGGGTCCAGGGGGAAATCAGCCCCAGCATTTT,CASSPGPGGNQPQHF
TRBJ1-6,NA,TRBD1,TRBV7-2,TGTGCCAGCAGCTTAGGGACAGGAGCAGTATCACCCCTCCACTTT,CASSLGTGAVSPLHF
TRBJ2-1,NA,TRBD2,TRBV9,TGTGCCAGCAGCCCCCGGACTAGCGGGTACAATGAGCAGTTCTTC,CASSPRTSGYNEQFF
TRBJ1-1,NA,TRBD1,TRBV5-1,TGCGCCAGCAGCTCTGGACAGGGCCCTGAAGCTTTCTTT,CASSSGQGPEAFF
TRBJ2-7,NA,NA,TRBV4-2,TGTGCCAGCAGCCAAGATTCCCTCTCGGGGGGCTGGATCTCAGGGGAGCAGTACTTC,CASSQDSLSGGWISGEQYF
TRBJ1-1,NA,NA,TRBV12-5,TGTGCTAGTGGGGCAGCCCAGGGCACTGAAGCTTTCTTT,CASGAAQGTEAFF
TRBJ2-1,NA,NA,TRBV11-3,TGTGCCAGCAGCTTCTCCCTCGGGGATGAGCAGTTCTTC,CASSFSLGDEQFF
TRBJ2-5,NA,TRBD2,TRBV11-2,TGTGCCAGCAGCTTCGGGACTAGCGGTGAGACCCAGTACTTC,CASSFGTSGETQYF
TRBJ1-5,NA,NA,TRBV19,TGTGCCAGTCGCCCTTGGGCGTCCCGGGGATCGTGGAGCAATCAGCCCCAGCATTTT,CASRPWASRGSWSNQPQHF
TRBJ1-5,NA,NA,TRBV19,TGTGCCAGTCGAGTAGGGGGAACCAATCAGCCCCAGCATTTT,CASRVGGTNQPQHF
TRBJ1-4,NA,TRBD1,TRBV18,TGTGCCAGCTCACGACAGGGGGGGAATGAAAAACTGTTTTTT,CASSRQGGNEKLFF
TRBJ2-3,NA,TRBD2,TRBV6-6,TGTGCCAGTAGACTTAGCGGGGGCACAGATACGCAGTATTTT,CASRLSGGTDTQYF
TRBJ2-3,NA,NA,TRBV6-5,TGTGCCAGCAGTTTAATATCCGGGGAGGATACGCAGTATTTT,CASSLISGEDTQYF
TRBJ1-1,once,NA,TRBV27,TGTGCCAGCAGTTCGGAGGAAAAGGGATTGAACACTGAAGCTTTCTTT,CASSSEEKGLNTEAFF
TRBJ1-5,NA,NA,TRBV3-1/TRBV3-2,TGTGCCAGCAGCCAAGATGGCCGACTCAGCAATCAGCCCCAGCATTTT,CASSQDGRLSNQPQHF
TRBJ1-2,NA,NA,TRBV12-3/TRBV12-4,TGTGCCAGCAGTTTACAGGGTCGAGGCTACACCTTC,CASSLQGRGYTF
TRBJ2-2,once,NA,TRBV9,TGTGCCAGCAGCGGGGGGCGGCCCGGGGAGCTGTTTTTT,CASSGGRPGELFF
TRBJ2-3,NA,TRBD2,TRBV7-9,TGTGCCAGCAGCCGGACTAGCGGGGCCCTCGAGCATACGCAGTATTTT,CASSRTSGALEHTQYF
TRBJ2-2,NA,NA,TRBV24-1,TGTGCCACCAGTCCAACGTGGGGGGCGAACACCGGGGAGCTGTTTTTT,CATSPTWGANTGELFF
TRBJ2-3,NA,NA,TRBV30,TGTGCCTGGAGTATATTTAACACAGATACGCAGTATTTT,CAWSIFNTDTQYF
TRBJ2-1,NA,NA,TRBV5-1,TGCGCCAGCAGCTTAGGACCCACCGGGAACAATGAGCAGTTCTTC,CASSLGPTGNNEQFF
TRBJ2-3,NA,NA,TRBV13,TGTGCCAGCAGCCCCTCTAGTCGAGATACGCAGTATTTT,CASSPSSRDTQYF
TRBJ1-1,NA,NA,TRBV15,TGTGCCACCAGCAGAGACAGGGCCACTGAAGCTTTCTTT,CATSRDRATEAFF
TRBJ2-7,NA,NA,TRBV5-1,TGCGCCAGCAGCTTCTCGGCAGGGGCCTACGAGCAGTACTTC,CASSFSAGAYEQYF
TRBJ1-2,NA,TRBD1,TRBV5-1,TGCGCCAGCAGTTCTGAACTACAGGGGAACAACTATGGCTACACCTTC,CASSSELQGNNYGYTF
TRBJ2-5,NA,NA,TRBV28,TGTGCCAGCAGTCCCCCTGGGGACACTGAAGAGACCCAGTACTTC,CASSPPGDTEETQYF
TRBJ2-7,NA,TRBD1,TRBV10-2,TGCGCCAGCAGTGACCCGGGGACAGATAGCTCCTACGAGCAGTACTTC,CASSDPGTDSSYEQYF
TRBJ1-3,once,NA,TRBV4-2,TGTGCCAGCAGCCAAGATAGGGCCAGGAGGGACTCTGGAAACACCATATATTTT,CASSQDRARRDSGNTIYF
TRBJ1-4,NA,TRBD1,TRBV24-1,TGTGCCACCAGAAAGACAGGGGGAAGTGAAAAACTGTTTTTT,CATRKTGGSEKLFF
TRBJ2-2,NA,NA,TRBV30,TGTGCCCGAAAGAGGAACACCGGGGAGCTGTTTTTT,CARKRNTGELFF
TRBJ2-3,NA,TRBD2,TRBV19,TGTGCCAGTAGCCCACTCCTAGCGGGGGGGTTTAGCACAGATACGCAGTATTTT,CASSPLLAGGFSTDTQYF
TRBJ2-7,once,TRBD1,TRBV6-4,TGTGCCAGCAGCTCTTCTCCGGGACAGGGGGCAGGCGAGCAGTACTTC,CASSSSPGQGAGEQYF
TRBJ2-7,NA,TRBD1,TRBV28,TGTGCCAGCAGTTTCACAGGGGGAGGACTAAACGAGCAGTACTTC,CASSFTGGGLNEQYF
TRBJ1-5,NA,NA,TRBV5-1,TGCGCCAGCAGCCGAATCCCAGGGGATAATCAGCCCCAGCATTTT,CASSRIPGDNQPQHF
TRBJ1-1,once,NA,TRBV3-1/TRBV3-2,TGTGCCAGCAGCCATTCTCCAGGACAGAAGAACACTGAAGCTTTCTTT,CASSHSPGQKNTEAFF
TRBJ1-1,NA,NA,TRBV14,TGTGCCAGCAGCCTGGGGGGAAACACTGAAGCTTTCTTT,CASSLGGNTEAFF
TRBJ2-3,NA,NA,TRBV21-1,TGTGCCAGCAGCAATGAGGAGGCTAGCGGGGTGCCGTGGGATACGCAGTATTTT,CASSNEEASGVPWDTQYF
TRBJ2-2,NA,TRBD1,TRBV14,TGTGCCAGCAGCCAACATACAGGGGACAACACCGGGGAGCTGTTTTTT,CASSQHTGDNTGELFF
TRBJ2-2,NA,NA,TRBV19,TGTGCCAGTAGTATATCTCCCTACACCGGGGAGCTGTTTTTT,CASSISPYTGELFF
TRBJ1-4,NA,NA,TRBV11-2,TGTGCCAGCAGCTGGGGGGAATGGGAAGAAAAACTGTTTTTT,CASSWGEWEEKLFF
TRBJ2-3,NA,TRBD2,TRBV11-2,TGTGCCAGCAGGGGGCAGAGCGGGGGTACAGATACGCAGTATTTT,CASRGQSGGTDTQYF
TRBJ2-7,once,TRBD1,TRBV29-1,TGCAGCGTTGCAGGCGGACAGGGAACCTACGAGCAGTACTTC,CSVAGGQGTYEQYF
TRBJ1-2,NA,TRBD1,TRBV9,TGTGCCAGCAGCGCGGGGGACAGGGTGGTTAGGGGCTACACCTTC,CASSAGDRVVRGYTF
TRBJ1-2,NA,TRBD1,TRBV9,TGTGCCAGCAGCCCTAATCCGGACAGGGTATATGGCTACACCTTC,CASSPNPDRVYGYTF
TRBJ1-2,NA,NA,TRBV6-4,TGTGCCAGCAACGCCCTGAGGAGGCACTATGGCTACACCTTC,CASNALRRHYGYTF
TRBJ1-3,NA,NA,TRBV9,TGTGCCAGCAGCCGCAGCGGGTTTCTCTCTGGAAACACCATATATTTT,CASSRSGFLSGNTIYF